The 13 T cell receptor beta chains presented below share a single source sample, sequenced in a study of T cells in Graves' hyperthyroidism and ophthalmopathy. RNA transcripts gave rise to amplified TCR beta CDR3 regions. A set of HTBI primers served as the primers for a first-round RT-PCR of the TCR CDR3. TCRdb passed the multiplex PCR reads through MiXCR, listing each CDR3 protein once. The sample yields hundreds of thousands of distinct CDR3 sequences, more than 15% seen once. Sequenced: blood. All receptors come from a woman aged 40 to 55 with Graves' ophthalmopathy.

The CDR3 region has the DNA TGTGCCAGCAGCGCATCAGGGGAGGGGTCACCCCTCCACTTT. Its translation: CASSASGEGSPLHF. The chain uses TRBV9 and TRBJ1-6; the D gene is possibly TRBD1 (6 bases). This CDR3 contains 14 residues. The V end lost 3 bases, the J end lost 10 bases, and 14 bases lay between the germline ends. CDR1 is SGDLS and CDR2 is YYNGEE in the germline V gene.

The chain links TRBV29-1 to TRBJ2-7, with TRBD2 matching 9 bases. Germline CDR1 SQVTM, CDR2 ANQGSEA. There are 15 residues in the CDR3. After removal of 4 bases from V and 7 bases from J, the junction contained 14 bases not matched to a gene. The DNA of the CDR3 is TGCAGCGTTGTGGTTCCCTCTAGCGGGACTCAAGAGCAGTACTTC. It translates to CSVVVPSSGTQEQYF.

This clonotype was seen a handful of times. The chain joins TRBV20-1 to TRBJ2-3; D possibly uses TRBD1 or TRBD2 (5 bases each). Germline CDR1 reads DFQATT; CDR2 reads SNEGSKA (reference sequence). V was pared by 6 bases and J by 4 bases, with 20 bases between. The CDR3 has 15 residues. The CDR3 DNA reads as TGCAGTGCAGCCGGGACCCTCCACTCCCCAGATACGCAGTATTTT. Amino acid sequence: CSAAGTLHSPDTQYF.

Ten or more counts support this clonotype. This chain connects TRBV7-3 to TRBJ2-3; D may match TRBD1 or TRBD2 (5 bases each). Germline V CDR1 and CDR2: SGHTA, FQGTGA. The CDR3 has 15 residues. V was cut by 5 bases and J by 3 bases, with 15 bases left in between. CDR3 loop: CASSLSGSSTDTQYF. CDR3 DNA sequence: TGTGCCAGCAGCCTATCAGGGAGTAGTACAGATACGCAGTATTTT. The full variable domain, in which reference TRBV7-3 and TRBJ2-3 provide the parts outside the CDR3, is GAGVSQTPSNKVTEKGKYVELRCDPISGHTALYWYRQSLGQGPEFLIYFQGTGAADDSGLPNDRFFAVRPEGSVSTLKIQRTERGDSAVYLCASSLSGSSTDTQYFGPGTRLTVL.

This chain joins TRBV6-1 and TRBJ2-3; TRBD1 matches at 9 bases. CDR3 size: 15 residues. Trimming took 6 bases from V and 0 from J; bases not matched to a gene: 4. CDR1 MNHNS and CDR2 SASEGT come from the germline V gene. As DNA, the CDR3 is TGTGCCAGCAGGGAACAGGGGGCTAGCACAGATACGCAGTATTTT. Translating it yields CASREQGASTDTQYF.

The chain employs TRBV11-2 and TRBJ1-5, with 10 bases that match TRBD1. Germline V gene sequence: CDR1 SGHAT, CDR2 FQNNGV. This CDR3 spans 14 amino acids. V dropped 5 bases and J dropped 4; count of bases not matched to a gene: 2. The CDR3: CASSKGQGNQPQHF. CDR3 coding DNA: TGTGCCAGCAGCAAGGGACAGGGGAATCAGCCCCAGCATTTT.

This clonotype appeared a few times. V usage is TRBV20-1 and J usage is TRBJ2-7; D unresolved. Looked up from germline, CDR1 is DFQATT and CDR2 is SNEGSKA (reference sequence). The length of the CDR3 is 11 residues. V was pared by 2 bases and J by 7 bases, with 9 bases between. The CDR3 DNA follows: TGCAGTGCTAGAAAGGGTGATGAGCAGTACTTC. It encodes CSARKGDEQYF.

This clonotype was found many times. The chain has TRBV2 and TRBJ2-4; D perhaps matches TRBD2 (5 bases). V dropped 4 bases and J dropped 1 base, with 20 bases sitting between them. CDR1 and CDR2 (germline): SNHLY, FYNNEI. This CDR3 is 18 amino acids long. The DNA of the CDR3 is TGTGCCAGCAGTGGGGAACTAGGAGGCTTTGGGGCCAAAAACATTCAGTACTTC. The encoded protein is CASSGELGGFGAKNIQYF.

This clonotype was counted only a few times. For the CDR3, the DNA is TGTGCCAGCAGCTTACAAGGGGTATCACCCCTCCACTTT. It specifies CASSLQGVSPLHF. The V call is TRBV11-2, the J call TRBJ1-6; the D gene is possibly TRBD1 (5 bases). The CDR3 runs 13 residues. V was pared by 2 bases and J by 10 bases, with 9 bases between. CDR1 and CDR2 from the germline V gene are SGHAT and FQNNGV.

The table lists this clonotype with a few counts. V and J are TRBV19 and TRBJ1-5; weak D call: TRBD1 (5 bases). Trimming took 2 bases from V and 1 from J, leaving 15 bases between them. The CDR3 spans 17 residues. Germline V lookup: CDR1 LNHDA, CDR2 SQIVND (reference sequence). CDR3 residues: CASSIYGFGGSNQPQHF. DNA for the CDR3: TGTGCCAGTAGTATATATGGATTTGGGGGGAGCAATCAGCCCCAGCATTTT.

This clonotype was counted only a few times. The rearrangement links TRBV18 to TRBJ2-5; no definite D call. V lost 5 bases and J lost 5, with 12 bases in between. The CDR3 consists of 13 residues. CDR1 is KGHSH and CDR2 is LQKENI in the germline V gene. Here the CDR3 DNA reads TGTGCCAGCTCAATGGGTCTGAGGGAGACCCAGTACTTC. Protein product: CASSMGLRETQYF.

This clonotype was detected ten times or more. In nucleotides, the CDR3 is TGCAGTGCTAGAGATCGCGGGTACAATGAGCAGTTCTTC. Translation: CSARDRGYNEQFF. This chain links TRBV20-1 with TRBJ2-1; D perhaps matches TRBD2 (5 bases). Germline CDR1 reads DFQATT; CDR2 reads SNEGSKA (reference sequence). Trimming took off 0 bases at V and 4 bases at J, with 7 bases between the two ends. The CDR3 runs 13 residues.

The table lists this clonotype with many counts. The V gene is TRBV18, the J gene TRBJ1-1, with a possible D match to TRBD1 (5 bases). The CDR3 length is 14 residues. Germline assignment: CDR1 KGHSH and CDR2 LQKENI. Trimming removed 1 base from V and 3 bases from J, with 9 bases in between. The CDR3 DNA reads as TGTGCCAGCTCACCACGAGGGGAGGACACTGAAGCTTTCTTT. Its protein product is CASSPRGEDTEAFF.